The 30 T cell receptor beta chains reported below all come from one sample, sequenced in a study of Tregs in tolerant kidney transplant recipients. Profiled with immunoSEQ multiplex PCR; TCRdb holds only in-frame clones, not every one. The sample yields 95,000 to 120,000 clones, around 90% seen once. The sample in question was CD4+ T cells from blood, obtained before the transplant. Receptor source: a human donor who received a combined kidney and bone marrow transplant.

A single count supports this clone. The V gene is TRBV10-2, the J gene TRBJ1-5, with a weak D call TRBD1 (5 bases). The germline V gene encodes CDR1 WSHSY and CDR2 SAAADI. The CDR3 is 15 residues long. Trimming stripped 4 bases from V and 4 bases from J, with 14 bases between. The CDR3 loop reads CASSVGQGGNQPQHF. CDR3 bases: TGCGCCAGCAGTGTTGGGCAGGGAGGAAATCAGCCCCAGCATTTT.

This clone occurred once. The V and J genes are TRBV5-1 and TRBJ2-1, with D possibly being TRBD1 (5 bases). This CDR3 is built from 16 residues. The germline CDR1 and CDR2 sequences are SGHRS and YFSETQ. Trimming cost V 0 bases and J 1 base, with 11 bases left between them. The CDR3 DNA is TGCGCCAGCAGCTTGGAAGCGAGGACATCCTACAATGAGCAGTTCTTC. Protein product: CASSLEARTSYNEQFF.

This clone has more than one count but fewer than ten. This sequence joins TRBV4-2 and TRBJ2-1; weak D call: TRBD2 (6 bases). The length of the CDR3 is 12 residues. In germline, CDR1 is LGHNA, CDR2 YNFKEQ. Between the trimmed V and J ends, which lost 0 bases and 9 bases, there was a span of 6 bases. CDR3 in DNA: TGTGCCAGCAGCCAAGACGGGGGTGAGCAGTTCTTC. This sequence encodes CASSQDGGEQFF.

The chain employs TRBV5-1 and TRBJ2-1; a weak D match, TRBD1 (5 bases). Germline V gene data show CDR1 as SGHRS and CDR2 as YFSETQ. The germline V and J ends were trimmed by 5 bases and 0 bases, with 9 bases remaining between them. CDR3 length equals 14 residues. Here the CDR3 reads CASRLQGSYNEQFF. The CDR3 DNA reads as TGCGCCAGCAGACTTCAGGGCTCCTACAATGAGCAGTTCTTC. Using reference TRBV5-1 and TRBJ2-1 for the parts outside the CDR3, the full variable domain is KAGVTQTPRYLIKTRGQQVTLSCSPISGHRSVSWYQQTPGQGLQFLFEYFSETQRNKGNFPGRFSGRQFSNSRSEMNVSTLELGDSALYLCASRLQGSYNEQFFGPGTRLTVL.

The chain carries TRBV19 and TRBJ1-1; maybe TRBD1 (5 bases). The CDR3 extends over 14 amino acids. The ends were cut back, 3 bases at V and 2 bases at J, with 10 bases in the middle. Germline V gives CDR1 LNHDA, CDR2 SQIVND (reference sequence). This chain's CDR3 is CASSMRGQNTEAFF. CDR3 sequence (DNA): TGTGCCAGTAGTATGCGGGGCCAAAACACTGAAGCTTTCTTT.

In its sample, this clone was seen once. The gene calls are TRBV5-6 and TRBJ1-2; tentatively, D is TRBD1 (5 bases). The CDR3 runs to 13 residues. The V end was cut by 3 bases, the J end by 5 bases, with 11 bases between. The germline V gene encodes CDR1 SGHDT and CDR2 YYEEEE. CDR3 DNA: TGTGCCAGCAGCTCCAGGGAGGTTTATGGCTACACCTTC. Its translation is CASSSREVYGYTF.

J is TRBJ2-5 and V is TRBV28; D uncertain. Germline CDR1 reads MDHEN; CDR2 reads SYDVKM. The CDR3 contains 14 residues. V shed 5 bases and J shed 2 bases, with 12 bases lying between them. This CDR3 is CASSPPARQETQYF. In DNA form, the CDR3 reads TGTGCCAGCAGTCCGCCCGCCAGGCAAGAGACCCAGTACTTC.

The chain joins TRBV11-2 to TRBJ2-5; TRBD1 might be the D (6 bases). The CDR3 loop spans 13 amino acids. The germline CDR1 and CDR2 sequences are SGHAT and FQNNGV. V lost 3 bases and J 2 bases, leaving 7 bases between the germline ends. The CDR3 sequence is CASSLDSQETQYF. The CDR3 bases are TGTGCCAGCAGCTTGGACAGTCAAGAGACCCAGTACTTC.

The CDR3 sequence: CASSRLDLFYEQYF. Written as DNA, the CDR3 is TGTGCCAGCAGCAGACTAGACTTGTTCTACGAGCAGTACTTC. The chain joins TRBV5-6 to TRBJ2-7; weak D call: TRBD2 (6 bases). Germline lookup yields CDR1 SGHDT and CDR2 YYEEEE. Trimming took off 4 bases at V and 3 bases at J, with 14 bases between the two ends. The CDR3 is 14 amino acids.

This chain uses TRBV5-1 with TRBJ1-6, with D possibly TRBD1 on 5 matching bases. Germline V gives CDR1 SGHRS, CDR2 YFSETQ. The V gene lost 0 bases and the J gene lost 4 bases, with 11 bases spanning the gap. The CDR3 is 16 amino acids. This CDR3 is CASSLDGHMYNSPLHF. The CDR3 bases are TGCGCCAGCAGCTTGGATGGACATATGTATAATTCACCCCTCCACTTT.

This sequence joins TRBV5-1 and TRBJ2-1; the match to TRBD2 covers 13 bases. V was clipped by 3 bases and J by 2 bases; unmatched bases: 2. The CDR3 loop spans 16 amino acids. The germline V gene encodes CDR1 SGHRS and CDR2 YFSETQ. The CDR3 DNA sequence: TGCGCCAGCAGCTGGACTAGCGGGGGCACCTACAATGAGCAGTTCTTC. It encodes CASSWTSGGTYNEQFF.

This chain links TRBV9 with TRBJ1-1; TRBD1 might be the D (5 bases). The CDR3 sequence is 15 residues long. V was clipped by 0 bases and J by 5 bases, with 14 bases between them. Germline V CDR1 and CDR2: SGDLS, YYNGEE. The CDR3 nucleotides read TGTGCCAGCAGCGTAGTGGGGGGAGGTCGGACTGAAGCTTTCTTT. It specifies CASSVVGGGRTEAFF.

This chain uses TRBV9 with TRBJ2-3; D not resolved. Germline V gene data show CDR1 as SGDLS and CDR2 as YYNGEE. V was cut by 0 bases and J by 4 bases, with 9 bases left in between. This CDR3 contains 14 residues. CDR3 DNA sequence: TGTGCCAGCAGCGTAGCCCGGTCCGCAGATACGCAGTATTTT. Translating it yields CASSVARSADTQYF.

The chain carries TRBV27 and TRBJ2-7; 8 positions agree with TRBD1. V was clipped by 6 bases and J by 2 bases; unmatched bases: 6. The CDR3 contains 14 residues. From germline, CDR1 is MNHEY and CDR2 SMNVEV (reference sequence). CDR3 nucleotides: TGTGCCAGCAGGGCCCCAGGGGGCACCTACGAGCAGTACTTC. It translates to CASRAPGGTYEQYF.

The CDR3 is CASSPTLAGGQTQYF. CDR3 in DNA: TGTGCCAGCAGCCCAACCCTAGCGGGGGGGCAGACCCAGTACTTC. The chain links TRBV5-6 to TRBJ2-5, with TRBD2 identical over 12 bases. After removal of 4 bases from V and 6 bases from J, the junction contained 7 bases not matched to a gene. The CDR3 totals 15 residues. Per germline, CDR1 SGHDT and CDR2 YYEEEE. The full variable domain, rest sourced from reference TRBV5-6 and TRBJ2-5, is DAGVTQSPTHLIKTRGQQVTLRCSPKSGHDTVSWYQQALGQGPQFIFQYYEEEERQRGNFPDRFSGHQFPNYSSELNVNALLLGDSALYLCASSPTLAGGQTQYFGPGTRLLVL.

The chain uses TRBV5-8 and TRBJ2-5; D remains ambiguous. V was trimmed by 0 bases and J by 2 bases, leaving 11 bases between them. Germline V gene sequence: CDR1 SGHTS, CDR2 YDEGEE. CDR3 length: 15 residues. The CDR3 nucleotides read TGTGCCAGCAGCTTGGGCGGAACGGCACAAGAGACCCAGTACTTC. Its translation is CASSLGGTAQETQYF.

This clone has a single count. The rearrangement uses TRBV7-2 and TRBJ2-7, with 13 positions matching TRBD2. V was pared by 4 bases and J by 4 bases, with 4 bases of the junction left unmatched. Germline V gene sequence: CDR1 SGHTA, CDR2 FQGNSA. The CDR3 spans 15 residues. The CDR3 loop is CASSSRLAGGYEQYF. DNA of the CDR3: TGTGCCAGCAGCTCTAGACTAGCGGGAGGTTACGAGCAGTACTTC.

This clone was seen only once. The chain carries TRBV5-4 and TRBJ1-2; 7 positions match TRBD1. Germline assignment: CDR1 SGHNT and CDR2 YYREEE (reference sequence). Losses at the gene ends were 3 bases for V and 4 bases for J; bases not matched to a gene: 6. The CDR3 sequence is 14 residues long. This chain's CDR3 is CASSSDRVTYGYTF. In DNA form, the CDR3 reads TGTGCCAGCAGCTCTGACAGGGTGACCTATGGCTACACCTTC.

CDR3 in amino acids: CAWSERGDEQFF. The CDR3 coding sequence is TGTGCCTGGAGTGAGCGGGGAGATGAGCAGTTCTTC. The chain is built from TRBV30 and TRBJ2-1; 7 positions match TRBD2. CDR3 length: 12 amino acids. Germline V gives CDR1 GTSNPN, CDR2 SVGIG (reference sequence). The ends lost 1 base at V and 8 bases at J; junction bases unmatched: 2.

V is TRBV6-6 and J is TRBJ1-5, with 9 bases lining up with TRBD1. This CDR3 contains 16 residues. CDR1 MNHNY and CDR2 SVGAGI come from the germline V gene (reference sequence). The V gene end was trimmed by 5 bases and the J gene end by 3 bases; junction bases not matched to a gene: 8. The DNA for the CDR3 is TGTGCCAGCAGTCCGCCGGGACAGGGACACAATCAGCCCCAGCATTTT. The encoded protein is CASSPPGQGHNQPQHF.

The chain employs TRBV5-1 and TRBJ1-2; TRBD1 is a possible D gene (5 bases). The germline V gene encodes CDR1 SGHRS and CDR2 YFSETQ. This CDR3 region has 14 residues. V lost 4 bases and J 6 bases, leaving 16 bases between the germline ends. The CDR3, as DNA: TGCGCCAGCAGCCCCGGGGGGGGGTGGAATGGCTACACCTTC. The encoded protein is CASSPGGGWNGYTF.

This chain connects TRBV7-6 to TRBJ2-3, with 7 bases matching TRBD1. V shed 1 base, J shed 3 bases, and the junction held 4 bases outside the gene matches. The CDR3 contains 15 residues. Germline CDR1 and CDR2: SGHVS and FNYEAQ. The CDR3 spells CASSLGGGRTDTQYF. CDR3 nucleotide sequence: TGTGCCAGCAGCTTAGGAGGGGGCCGGACAGATACGCAGTATTTT. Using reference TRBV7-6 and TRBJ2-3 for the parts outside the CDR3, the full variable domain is GAGVSQSPRYKVTKRGQDVALRCDPISGHVSLYWYRQALGQGPEFLTYFNYEAQQDKSGLPNDRFSAERPEGSISTLTIQRTEQRDSAMYRCASSLGGGRTDTQYFGPGTRLTVL.

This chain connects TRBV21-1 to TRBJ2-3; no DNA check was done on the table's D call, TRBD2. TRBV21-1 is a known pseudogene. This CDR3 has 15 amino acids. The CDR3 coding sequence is TGTGCCAGCAGCAAAGGGTCGGTCTCGGGAGATACGCAGTATTTT. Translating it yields CASSKGSVSGDTQYF.

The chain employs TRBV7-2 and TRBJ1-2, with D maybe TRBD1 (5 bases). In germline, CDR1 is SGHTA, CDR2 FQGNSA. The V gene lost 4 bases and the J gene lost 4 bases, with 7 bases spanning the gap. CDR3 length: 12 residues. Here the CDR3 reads CASSSQGYGYTF. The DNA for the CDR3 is TGTGCCAGCAGCTCCCAGGGCTATGGCTACACCTTC.

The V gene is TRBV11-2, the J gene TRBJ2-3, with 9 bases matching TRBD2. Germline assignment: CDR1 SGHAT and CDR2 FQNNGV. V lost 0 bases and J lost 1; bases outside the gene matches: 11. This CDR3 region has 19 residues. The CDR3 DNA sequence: TGTGCCAGCAGCTTAGACCCGGGACTAGCTTACGCTCGCACAGATACGCAGTATTTT. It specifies CASSLDPGLAYARTDTQYF. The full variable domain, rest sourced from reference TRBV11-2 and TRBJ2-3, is EAGVAQSPRYKIIEKRQSVAFWCNPISGHATLYWYQQILGQGPKLLIQFQNNGVVDDSQLPKDRFSAERLKGVDSTLKIQPAKLEDSAVYLCASSLDPGLAYARTDTQYFGPGTRLTVL.

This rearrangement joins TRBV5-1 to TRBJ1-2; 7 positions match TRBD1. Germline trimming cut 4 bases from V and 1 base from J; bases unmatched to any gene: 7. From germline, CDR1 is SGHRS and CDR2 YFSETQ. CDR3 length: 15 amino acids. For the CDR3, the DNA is TGCGCCAGCAGCCCCCGGGACAGCCTTAACTATGGCTACACCTTC. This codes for CASSPRDSLNYGYTF.

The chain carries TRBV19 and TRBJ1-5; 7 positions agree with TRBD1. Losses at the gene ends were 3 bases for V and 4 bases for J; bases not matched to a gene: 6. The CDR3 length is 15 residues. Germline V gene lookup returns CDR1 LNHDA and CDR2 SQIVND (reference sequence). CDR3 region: CASSMGQQINQPQHF. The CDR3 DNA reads TGTGCCAGTAGTATGGGACAGCAGATTAATCAGCCCCAGCATTTT.

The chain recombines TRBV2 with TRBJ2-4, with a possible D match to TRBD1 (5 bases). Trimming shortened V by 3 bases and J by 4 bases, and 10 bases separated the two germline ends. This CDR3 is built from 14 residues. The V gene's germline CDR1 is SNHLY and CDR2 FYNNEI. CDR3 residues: CASSEGGAKNIQYF. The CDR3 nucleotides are TGTGCCAGCAGTGAGGGTGGGGCGAAAAACATTCAGTACTTC.

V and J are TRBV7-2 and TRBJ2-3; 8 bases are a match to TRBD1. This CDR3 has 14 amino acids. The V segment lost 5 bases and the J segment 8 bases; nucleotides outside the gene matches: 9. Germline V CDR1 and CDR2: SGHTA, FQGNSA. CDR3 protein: CASSADRGEGTQYF. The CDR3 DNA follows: TGTGCCAGCAGCGCCGACAGGGGAGAGGGTACGCAGTATTTT. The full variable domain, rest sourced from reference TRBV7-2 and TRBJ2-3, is GAGVSQSPSNKVTEKGKDVELRCDPISGHTALYWYRQSLGQGLEFLIYFQGNSAPDKSGLPSDRFSAERTGGSVSTLTIQRTQQEDSAVYLCASSADRGEGTQYFGPGTRLTVL.

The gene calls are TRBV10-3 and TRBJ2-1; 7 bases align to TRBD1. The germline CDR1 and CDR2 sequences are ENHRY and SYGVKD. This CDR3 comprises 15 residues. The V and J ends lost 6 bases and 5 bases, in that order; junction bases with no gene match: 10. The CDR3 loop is CAIRTPTGFDNEQFF. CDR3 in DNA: TGTGCCATCAGGACCCCGACAGGGTTCGACAATGAGCAGTTCTTC.